The 17 T cell receptor beta chains listed next were all sequenced from one sample in a study of shared clonotypes between healthy human individuals. Naive CD8 isolation took CD45RO-negative cells positively selected for CCR7 and excluded terminally differentiated effector memory CD45RA+ cells. The data were produced by immunoSEQ multiplex PCR, yet TCRdb's version contains in-frame clones alone and is incomplete. Here the sample spans hundreds of thousands of clones, around 96% being singletons. Sequencing was performed on naive CD8+ T cells sorted from blood. Receptors were obtained from a woman aged 25 to 39 in good health.

CDR3 amino acids: CASSEEGVNTEAFF. As DNA, the CDR3 is TGTGCCAGCAGTGAAGAGGGGGTAAACACTGAAGCTTTCTTT. The V and J genes are TRBV2 and TRBJ1-1; possible D gene TRBD1, 6 bases. Germline lookup yields CDR1 SNHLY and CDR2 FYNNEI. V shed 1 base and J shed 2 bases, with 8 bases lying between them. CDR3 length: 14 amino acids.

The chain links TRBV11-3 to TRBJ2-3; the D is unclear. Between the trimmed V and J ends, which lost 5 bases and 0 bases, there was a span of 9 bases. The germline CDR1 and CDR2 sequences are SGHNT and YENEEA. The CDR3 runs to 14 residues. The CDR3 spells CASSHTSSTDTQYF. CDR3 in DNA: TGTGCCAGCAGCCATACTTCTAGCACAGATACGCAGTATTTT.

This chain links TRBV7-9 with TRBJ2-1; 14 nucleotides line up with TRBD2. The J segment lost 4 bases and the V segment lost 4 bases, leaving 6 bases of the junction unmatched. This CDR3 contains 17 residues. Germline V gene sequence: CDR1 SEHNR, CDR2 FQNEAQ (reference sequence). DNA of the CDR3: TGTGCCAGCAGCTCTGGACTAGCGGGAGGCTTATACAATGAGCAGTTCTTC. Its translation: CASSSGLAGGLYNEQFF.

The chain combines TRBV9 with TRBJ2-7, with 8 bases aligning to TRBD1. V was pared by 3 bases and J by 2 bases, with 4 bases of the junction left unmatched. The CDR3 length is 14 residues. The germline V gene encodes CDR1 SGDLS and CDR2 YYNGEE. The CDR3 coding sequence is TGTGCCAGCAGCGGTCAGGGGGCTCCCTACGAGCAGTACTTC. Translation gives CASSGQGAPYEQYF.

This chain uses TRBV7-8 with TRBJ2-1; TRBD2 agrees at 8 bases. Trimming at V came to 3 bases and at J to 4 bases, leaving 11 bases not matched to a gene. CDR3 length equals 17 residues. Germline assignment: CDR1 SGHVS and CDR2 FQNEAQ. CDR3 coding DNA: TGTGCCAGCAGCTTTCTTAGGCGGGAGGAAGGGTACAATGAGCAGTTCTTC. Protein sequence: CASSFLRREEGYNEQFF.

CDR3 amino acids: CASRGLNYEQYF. The CDR3 DNA follows: TGTGCCAGCAGGGGACTGAACTACGAGCAGTACTTC. V usage is TRBV2 and J usage is TRBJ2-5; a weak D match, TRBD2 (6 bases). The DNA matches TRBJ2-7 better at its end, which makes the J call doubtful. Germline CDR1 SNHLY, CDR2 FYNNEI. CDR3 length: 12 residues.

The V call is TRBV5-4, the J call TRBJ2-2; TRBD1 matches at 9 bases. This CDR3 contains 14 residues. V was pared by 4 bases and J by 5 bases, with 3 bases of the junction left unmatched. Germline V CDR1 and CDR2: SGHNT, YYREEE (reference sequence). This CDR3 reads CASSRDRATGELFF. The CDR3 DNA reads TGTGCCAGCAGCCGGGACAGGGCTACCGGGGAGCTGTTTTTT.

The chain joins TRBV6-5 to TRBJ2-3; perhaps TRBD2 as D (6 bases). Trimming removed 2 bases from V and 3 bases from J, with 12 bases in between. The CDR3 spans 15 residues. The germline CDR1 and CDR2 sequences are MNHEY and SVGAGI. The DNA for the CDR3 is TGTGCCAGCAGTTACGGTAGCGGAGGGACAGATACGCAGTATTTT. Protein: CASSYGSGGTDTQYF.

This chain joins TRBV4-1 and TRBJ2-2; D call uncertain. V gave up 1 base and J gave up 4 bases, with 13 bases separating them. The germline V gene encodes CDR1 MGHRA and CDR2 YSYEKL. The CDR3 sequence is 16 residues long. The CDR3 nucleotides are TGCGCCAGCAGCCAAGGCGGAGTAGCAGGCACCGGGGAGCTGTTTTTT. This encodes CASSQGGVAGTGELFF.

The chain carries TRBV4-2 and TRBJ2-5; D ambiguous. CDR3 length: 16 residues. The V gene's germline CDR1 is LGHNA and CDR2 YNFKEQ. Deletions cut 0 bases from V and 5 bases from J, with 16 bases between. CDR3 residues: CASSQDGPPMEETQYF. CDR3 nucleotide sequence: TGTGCCAGCAGCCAAGATGGCCCACCAATGGAGGAGACCCAGTACTTC.

The chain joins TRBV13 to TRBJ2-7; TRBD1 might be the D (7 bases). CDR1 is PRHDT, CDR2 FYEKMQ, per germline (reference sequence). Trimming stripped 6 bases from V and 0 bases from J, with 21 bases between. The CDR3 contains 17 residues. Here the CDR3 DNA reads TGTGCCAGCAGTCTAGAGGAGGGCAGGGGGAGCTCCTACGAGCAGTACTTC. Its protein is CASSLEEGRGSSYEQYF.

V and J are TRBV30 and TRBJ2-5; D call uncertain. Between the trimmed V and J ends, which lost 5 bases and 0 bases, there was a span of 4 bases. Looked up from germline, CDR1 is GTSNPN and CDR2 is SVGIG (reference sequence). The CDR3 extends over 11 amino acids. CDR3 protein: CAWGDQETQYF. CDR3 DNA: TGTGCCTGGGGAGACCAAGAGACCCAGTACTTC.

The J gene is TRBJ2-1, the V gene TRBV2; D gene uncertain. V was pared by 6 bases and J by 5 bases, with 8 bases between. Germline CDR1 is SNHLY and CDR2 is FYNNEI. The CDR3 contains 12 residues. Here the CDR3 DNA reads TGTGCCAGCAGGAGAGCTAACAATGAGCAGTTCTTC. Amino acids: CASRRANNEQFF.

The chain couples TRBV19 to TRBJ2-7; 8 nucleotides align to TRBD1. This CDR3 is built from 13 residues. Per germline, CDR1 LNHDA and CDR2 SQIVND (reference sequence). V trimming: 10 bases; J trimming: 3 bases; junction bases outside the gene matches: 8. CDR3 sequence (DNA): TGTGCCACTACGGACAGGGAAAGCTACGAGCAGTACTTC. Protein sequence: CATTDRESYEQYF.

This clone has a single count. This chain links TRBV15 with TRBJ2-2; a possible D gene is TRBD2 (6 bases). The V gene lost 5 bases and the J gene lost 0 bases, with 13 bases spanning the gap. The CDR3 extends over 16 amino acids. The V gene's germline CDR1 is LNHNV and CDR2 YYDKDF (reference sequence). The CDR3 sequence: CATSFQGGPNTGELFF. In DNA, the CDR3 is TGTGCCACCAGCTTCCAGGGAGGACCGAACACCGGGGAGCTGTTTTTT.

The genes are TRBV25-1 and TRBJ2-5; 9 bases line up with TRBD2. The CDR3 spans 14 residues. Per the germline V gene, CDR1 is MGHDK and CDR2 is SYGVNS. J gave up 4 bases and V 5 bases, and 5 bases lay outside the gene matches. CDR3 in amino acids: CASSIAGAAETQYF. DNA for the CDR3: TGTGCCAGCAGTATAGCGGGAGCGGCAGAGACCCAGTACTTC.

This sequence joins TRBV28 and TRBJ2-5, with TRBD2 identical over 9 bases. V trimming: 6 bases; J trimming: 4 bases; junction bases outside the gene matches: 12. This CDR3 contains 16 residues. The germline V gene encodes CDR1 MDHEN and CDR2 SYDVKM. The CDR3 region is CASSRLGGRAGETQYF. The CDR3 region has the DNA TGTGCCAGCAGCCGATTGGGCGGGAGGGCCGGAGAGACCCAGTACTTC.